One sample yielded the 27 T cell receptor beta chains listed below, sequenced in a study of T cell repertoires in cytomegalovirus infection. TCRdb used MiXCR to reprocess the reads, holding one entry per CDR3 protein. The table lists 630,000 or so distinct CDR3 sequences, approximately 24% of them singletons. The sequencing sample was made of CD8+ T cells from PBMCs. These receptors were taken from a human donor in good health (CMV status not recorded). Some clones in this sample may be carry-over from other donors' samples.

A few counts support this clonotype. One end of the junction is discordant with germline, which a read error may explain. The gene calls are TRBV6-5 and TRBJ1-1; D remains unclear. There are 18 residues in the CDR3. Germline-derived CDR1 and CDR2 are MNHEY and SVGAGI. This CDR3 is CASSYSSLHDGLNTEAFF. The CDR3 coding sequence is TGTGCCAGCAGTTATTCCTCCCTACACGACGGGCTGAATACTGAAGCTTTCTTT.

This clonotype was seen repeatedly, ten times or more. This chain joins TRBV7-2 and TRBJ2-7; D is possibly TRBD1 (7 bases). The V and J ends lost 4 bases and 6 bases respectively, with 10 bases between them. The CDR3 sequence is 12 residues long. The germline CDR1 and CDR2 sequences are SGHTA and FQGNSA. The CDR3 DNA reads TGTGCCAGCAGCTCCAGGGGGGCCGAGCAGTACTTC. Translated: CASSSRGAEQYF.

This clonotype was recorded at least ten times. The chain has TRBV7-2 and TRBJ1-2, with no clear D. Germline V CDR1 and CDR2: SGHTA, FQGNSA. V was trimmed by 5 bases and J by 7 bases, leaving 14 bases between them. The CDR3 sequence is 13 residues long. The CDR3 DNA is TGTGCCAGCAGCCTTTCGGACCCTACTGGCTACACCTTC. It yields the protein CASSLSDPTGYTF.

This clonotype has ten or more counts. The chain uses TRBV6-1 and TRBJ2-1; the match to TRBD2 covers 8 bases. Per the germline V gene, CDR1 is MNHNS and CDR2 is SASEGT. The CDR3 has 15 amino acids. With 4 bases clipped from V and 3 bases from J, the junction kept 5 bases outside the gene matches. The CDR3 DNA reads as TGTGCCAGCAGTGTCAGCGGGGGCCGCTACAATGAGCAGTTCTTC. Protein sequence: CASSVSGGRYNEQFF.

Here the CDR3 DNA reads TGCGCCAGCAGCCAAGACAGGGTCAACTATGGCTACACCTTC. Protein sequence: CASSQDRVNYGYTF. V gene TRBV4-1 combines with J gene TRBJ1-2, with a possible D match to TRBD1 (5 bases). CDR1 and CDR2 (germline): MGHRA, YSYEKL. The CDR3 consists of 14 residues. Trimming removed 0 bases from V and 2 bases from J, with 7 bases in between.

Only a few counts were recorded for this clonotype. The genes are TRBV15 and TRBJ2-2, with D tentatively TRBD1 (5 bases). Looked up from germline, CDR1 is LNHNV and CDR2 is YYDKDF (reference sequence). V lost 0 bases, J lost 1 base, and 9 bases lay in between. The CDR3 is 16 residues long. In nucleotides, the CDR3 is TGTGCCACCAGCAGAGATCCCCAGGGGAACACCGGGGAGCTGTTTTTT. Encoded protein: CATSRDPQGNTGELFF.

This clonotype was recorded a few times. This chain uses TRBV7-6 with TRBJ1-1; the D is unclear. The CDR3 contains 15 residues. Trimming removed 5 bases from V and 0 bases from J, with 13 bases in between. Germline V CDR1 and CDR2: SGHVS, FNYEAQ. CDR3 region: CASSSRRDLNTEAFF. The CDR3 bases are TGTGCCAGCAGCAGCCGTCGGGATTTGAACACTGAAGCTTTCTTT. Variable domain in full (rest from reference TRBV7-6 and TRBJ1-1): GAGVSQSPRYKVTKRGQDVALRCDPISGHVSLYWYRQALGQGPEFLTYFNYEAQQDKSGLPNDRFSAERPEGSISTLTIQRTEQRDSAMYRCASSSRRDLNTEAFFGQGTRLTVV.

The chain is built from TRBV29-1 and TRBJ2-2, with 7 bases that match TRBD1. The length of the CDR3 is 14 residues. J was trimmed by 0 bases and V by 3 bases; bases with no gene match: 1. CDR1 is SQVTM and CDR2 is ANQGSEA in the germline V gene. Here the CDR3 reads CSVEDRPNTGELFF. The CDR3 DNA is TGCAGCGTTGAGGACAGGCCGAACACCGGGGAGCTGTTTTTT.

This clonotype was observed many times. The chain recombines TRBV2 with TRBJ2-3, with D uncertain. Trimming left V 3 bases short and J 0 bases short, with 10 bases between. This CDR3 region has 15 residues. Germline V lookup: CDR1 SNHLY, CDR2 FYNNEI. CDR3 loop: CASSETLSSTDTQYF. The CDR3 DNA follows: TGTGCCAGCAGTGAGACTCTCTCTAGCACAGATACGCAGTATTTT.

This clonotype appeared many times. The CDR3 is CASSLGITVPDTGELFF. DNA of the CDR3: TGTGCCAGCAGCTTAGGCATTACGGTCCCCGACACCGGGGAGCTGTTTTTT. The V call is TRBV7-6, the J call TRBJ2-2; D remains unclear. The CDR3 length is 17 residues. Trimming left V 1 base short and J 3 bases short, with 15 bases between. The germline V gene has CDR1 SGHVS and CDR2 FNYEAQ.

Of note for this clonotype: One end of the junction does not line up with germline, which may come from a read error. The chain joins TRBV5-6 to TRBJ2-7; TRBD2 might be the D (6 bases). There are 13 residues in the CDR3. The V gene's germline CDR1 is SGHDT and CDR2 YYEEEE. The CDR3 DNA sequence: TGTACCAGCAGCTGGGGGACCGCGGGAGAGCAGTACTTC. It encodes CTSSWGTAGEQYF.

V and J are TRBV10-3 and TRBJ1-1, with a tentative D call TRBD1 (5 bases). Trimming left V 2 bases short and J 3 bases short, with 10 bases between. Looked up from germline, CDR1 is ENHRY and CDR2 is SYGVKD. This CDR3 has 14 residues. For the CDR3, the DNA is TGTGCCATCAGTGAGGGGGGTTTCGACACTGAAGCTTTCTTT. Protein: CAISEGGFDTEAFF.

This clonotype turned up a few times. V gene TRBV27 combines with J gene TRBJ1-6; TRBD1 is a possible D gene (6 bases). Germline values: CDR1 MNHEY, CDR2 SMNVEV (reference sequence). The CDR3 length is 16 residues. The V end lost 6 bases, the J end lost 9 bases, and 21 bases lay between the germline ends. CDR3 in amino acids: CASRDDEGGSSSPLHF. The CDR3 region has the DNA TGTGCCAGCAGAGACGATGAAGGGGGATCCTCTTCACCCCTCCACTTT.

The chain is built from TRBV5-1 and TRBJ2-1; D gene uncertain. Germline CDR1 is SGHRS and CDR2 is YFSETQ. The CDR3 is 14 amino acids. The V end lost 2 bases, the J end lost 7 bases, and 13 bases lay between the germline ends. The CDR3 bases are TGCGCCAGCAGCTTAGAGCTACCTTGGAATGAGCAGTTCTTC. As protein: CASSLELPWNEQFF.

Ten or more counts support this clonotype. The chain joins TRBV6-1 to TRBJ2-3, with D maybe TRBD2 (5 bases). Germline CDR1 reads MNHNS; CDR2 reads SASEGT. CDR3 length equals 14 residues. V lost 1 base to trimming and J lost 4 bases, with 9 bases between them. CDR3 region: CASSEGGFADTQYF. CDR3 DNA: TGTGCCAGCAGTGAAGGCGGGTTCGCAGATACGCAGTATTTT.

The chain recombines TRBV28 with TRBJ2-5; D may be TRBD2 (6 bases). There are 15 residues in the CDR3. The V end was cut by 6 bases, the J end by 1 base, with 15 bases between. Germline CDR1 is MDHEN and CDR2 is SYDVKM. The DNA of the CDR3 is TGTGCCAGCAGGCCGACTAGTAGGGGCCAAGAGACCCAGTACTTC. Translating it yields CASRPTSRGQETQYF.

About this clonotype: A much larger clone differs from this one at a single base, so this may be a read error. The chain recombines TRBV7-9 with TRBJ2-5; a weak D match, TRBD2 (5 bases). V was trimmed by 0 bases and J by 1 base, leaving 12 bases between them. The CDR3 is 16 residues long. CDR1 and CDR2 (germline): SEHNR, FQNEAQ (reference sequence). CDR3 protein: CASSLAPVDSQETQYF. The CDR3 DNA is TGTGCCAGCAGCTTAGCGCCAGTGGACTCCCAAGAGACCCAGTACTTC. Drawing the rest from reference TRBV7-9 and TRBJ2-5, the complete variable domain is DTGVSQNPRHKITKRGQNVTFRCDPISEHNRLYWYRQTLGQGPEFLTYFQNEAQLEKSRLLSDRFSAERPKGSFSTLEIQRTEQGDSAMYLCASSLAPVDSQETQYFGPGTRLLVL.

This clonotype was detected many times. The V gene is TRBV7-8, the J gene TRBJ2-7; no definite D call. There are 13 residues in the CDR3. Germline V lookup: CDR1 SGHVS, CDR2 FQNEAQ. Trimming removed 1 base at V and 3 bases at J, with 7 bases between. CDR3 residues: CASSLGSFYEQYV. Here the CDR3 DNA reads TGTGCCAGCAGCTTAGGTAGCTTCTACGAGCAGTACGTC.

This clonotype has at least ten counts. This chain uses TRBV7-2 with TRBJ2-7; D possibly uses TRBD1 or TRBD2 (5 bases each). Germline assignment: CDR1 SGHTA and CDR2 FQGNSA. The CDR3 loop spans 14 amino acids. Between the trimmed V and J ends, which lost 5 bases and 3 bases, there was a span of 14 bases. This CDR3 is CASSPPGTYYEQYF. The CDR3 nucleotides are TGTGCCAGCAGCCCACCAGGGACGTACTACGAGCAGTACTTC.

The V and J genes are TRBV19 and TRBJ1-1, with TRBD1 identical over 9 bases. V was pared by 0 bases and J by 1 base, with 3 bases of the junction left unmatched. Germline V gives CDR1 LNHDA, CDR2 SQIVND (reference sequence). This CDR3 comprises 16 residues. The CDR3 here is CASSIDGQGPNTEAFF. The CDR3 DNA reads as TGTGCCAGTAGTATAGACGGACAGGGGCCGAACACTGAAGCTTTCTTT. The full variable domain, in which reference TRBV19 and TRBJ1-1 provide the parts outside the CDR3, is DGGITQSPKYLFRKEGQNVTLSCEQNLNHDAMYWYRQDPGQGLRLIYYSQIVNDFQKGDIAEGYSVSREKKESFPLTVTSAQKNPTAFYLCASSIDGQGPNTEAFFGQGTRLTVV.

This clonotype was seen more than once but under ten times. V and J are TRBV2 and TRBJ1-6; 9 nucleotides align to TRBD1. The CDR3 length is 16 residues. In germline, CDR1 is SNHLY, CDR2 FYNNEI. V lost 7 bases and J lost 4; bases outside the gene matches: 8. The CDR3: CASKMTGGEYNSPLHF. The CDR3 DNA follows: TGTGCCAGCAAAATGACAGGGGGGGAATATAATTCACCCCTCCACTTT.

This clonotype occurred many times. The chain carries TRBV7-2 and TRBJ2-3; weak D call: TRBD2 (5 bases). The CDR3 is 15 residues long. The germline V gene has CDR1 SGHTA and CDR2 FQGNSA. The V and J ends lost 6 bases and 2 bases respectively, with 15 bases between them. CDR3 region: CASRAVYGNTDTQYF. CDR3 nucleotide sequence: TGTGCCAGCAGGGCCGTTTACGGGAACACAGATACGCAGTATTTT.

This clonotype occurred a few times. J is TRBJ2-7 and V is TRBV6-2 or TRBV6-3; unclear D gene. The germline V gene has CDR1 MNHEY and CDR2 SVGEGT. CDR3 length: 12 amino acids. V shed 0 bases and J shed 7 bases, with 7 bases lying between them. CDR3 nucleotides: TGTGCCAGCAGTTACTCGAATCGGGAGCAGTACGTC. Encoded protein: CASSYSNREQYV.

This clonotype was counted ten times or more. The chain combines TRBV7-9 with TRBJ2-5; 7 bases map to TRBD1. There are 16 residues in the CDR3. The V and J ends lost 4 bases and 3 bases, in that order; junction bases with no gene match: 11. Germline V CDR1 and CDR2: SEHNR, FQNEAQ (reference sequence). CDR3 sequence reads: CASSSTRQGLEETQYF. CDR3 sequence (DNA): TGTGCCAGCAGCTCGACCCGACAGGGTTTAGAAGAGACCCAGTACTTC.

The table lists this clonotype with many counts. The chain links TRBV5-4 to TRBJ2-7; D ambiguous. Trimming took 1 base from V and 3 from J, leaving 14 bases between them. The V gene's germline CDR1 is SGHNT and CDR2 YYREEE (reference sequence). The CDR3 loop spans 15 amino acids. Here the CDR3 reads CASSLIGGRDYEQYF. CDR3 sequence (DNA): TGTGCCAGCAGCTTGATCGGCGGACGAGACTACGAGCAGTACTTC.

The genes are TRBV19 and TRBJ2-1; 8 nucleotides agree with TRBD2. Unmatched junction bases numbered 3, after V lost 7 bases and J lost 4 bases. CDR1 is LNHDA, CDR2 SQIVND, per germline (reference sequence). The CDR3 is 13 amino acids. CDR3 in amino acids: CASTPGGYNEQFF. The CDR3 coding sequence is TGTGCCAGTACACCGGGGGGGTACAATGAGCAGTTCTTC.

V gene TRBV13 combines with J gene TRBJ1-1, with D maybe TRBD1 (5 bases). The germline CDR1 and CDR2 sequences are PRHDT and FYEKMQ (reference sequence). The length of the CDR3 is 13 residues. Trimming took 8 bases from V and 4 from J, leaving 14 bases between them. The CDR3 region has the DNA TGTGCCAGCGCCCAGGGACGGTTCACTGAAGCTTTCTTT. Its translation is CASAQGRFTEAFF.